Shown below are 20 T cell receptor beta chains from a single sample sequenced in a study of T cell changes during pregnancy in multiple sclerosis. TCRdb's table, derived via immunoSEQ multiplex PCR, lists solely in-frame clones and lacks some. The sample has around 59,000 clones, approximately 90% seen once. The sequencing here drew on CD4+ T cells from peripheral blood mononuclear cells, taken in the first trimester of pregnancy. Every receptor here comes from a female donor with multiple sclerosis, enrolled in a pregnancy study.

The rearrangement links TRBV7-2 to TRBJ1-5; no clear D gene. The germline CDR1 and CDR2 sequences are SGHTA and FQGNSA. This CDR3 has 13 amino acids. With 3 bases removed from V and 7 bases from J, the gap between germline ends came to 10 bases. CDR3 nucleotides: TGTGCCAGCAGCTTTCAGGATCGGCAGCCCCAGCATTTT. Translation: CASSFQDRQPQHF.

The CDR3 sequence is CASSLAILGGVGAEAFF. CDR3 coding DNA: TGTGCCAGCAGCTTAGCGATTCTAGGGGGCGTCGGCGCTGAAGCTTTCTTT. The rearrangement uses TRBV7-9 and TRBJ1-1; the match to TRBD1 covers 7 bases. Germline CDR1 SEHNR, CDR2 FQNEAQ (reference sequence). This CDR3 contains 17 residues. Trimming at V came to 0 bases and at J to 6 bases, leaving 13 bases not matched to a gene.

CDR3 bases: TGTGCCAGCTCCCCGGACAGGTTGAACACTGAAGCTTTCTTT. This translates into CASSPDRLNTEAFF. This chain links TRBV18 with TRBJ1-1; 7 bases map to TRBD1. CDR1 and CDR2 from the germline V gene are KGHSH and LQKENI. The CDR3 has 14 amino acids. V lost 6 bases to trimming and J lost 0 bases; unmatched junction nucleotides: 4.

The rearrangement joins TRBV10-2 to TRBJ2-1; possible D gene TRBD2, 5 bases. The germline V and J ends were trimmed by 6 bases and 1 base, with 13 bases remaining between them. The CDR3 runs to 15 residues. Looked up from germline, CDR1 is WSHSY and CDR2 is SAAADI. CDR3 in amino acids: CASRENGISYNEQFF. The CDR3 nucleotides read TGCGCCAGCAGGGAAAACGGGATTTCCTACAATGAGCAGTTCTTC.

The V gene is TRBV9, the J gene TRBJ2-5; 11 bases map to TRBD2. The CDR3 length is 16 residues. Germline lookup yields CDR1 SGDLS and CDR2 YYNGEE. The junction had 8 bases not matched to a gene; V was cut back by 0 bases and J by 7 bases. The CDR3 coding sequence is TGTGCCAGCAGCGTAGCCTCTAGCGGGGGGATAGGGACCCAGTACTTC. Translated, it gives CASSVASSGGIGTQYF.

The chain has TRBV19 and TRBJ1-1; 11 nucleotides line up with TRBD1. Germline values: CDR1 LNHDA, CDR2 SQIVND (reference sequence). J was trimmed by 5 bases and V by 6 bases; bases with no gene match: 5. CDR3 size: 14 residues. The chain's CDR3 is CASRSDRGRTEAFF. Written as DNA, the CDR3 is TGTGCCAGTAGATCGGACAGGGGGCGAACTGAAGCTTTCTTT. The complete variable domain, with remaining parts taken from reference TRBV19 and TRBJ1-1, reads DGGITQSPKYLFRKEGQNVTLSCEQNLNHDAMYWYRQDPGQGLRLIYYSQIVNDFQKGDIAEGYSVSREKKESFPLTVTSAQKNPTAFYLCASRSDRGRTEAFFGQGTRLTVV.

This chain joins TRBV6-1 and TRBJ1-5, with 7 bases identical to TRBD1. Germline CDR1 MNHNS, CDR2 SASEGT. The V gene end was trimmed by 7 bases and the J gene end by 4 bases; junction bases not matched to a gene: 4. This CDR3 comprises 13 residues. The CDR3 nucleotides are TGTGCCAGCATTGTGGACAGGAATCAGCCCCAGCATTTT. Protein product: CASIVDRNQPQHF.

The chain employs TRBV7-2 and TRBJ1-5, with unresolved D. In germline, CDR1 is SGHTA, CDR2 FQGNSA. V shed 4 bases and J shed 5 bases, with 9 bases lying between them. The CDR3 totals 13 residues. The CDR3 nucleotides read TGTGCCAGCAGCTCCGCAAGAGATCAGCCCCAGCATTTT. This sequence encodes CASSSARDQPQHF.

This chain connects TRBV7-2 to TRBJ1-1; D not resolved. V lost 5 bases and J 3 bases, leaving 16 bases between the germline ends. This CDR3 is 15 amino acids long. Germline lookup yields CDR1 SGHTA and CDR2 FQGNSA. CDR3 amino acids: CASSPDRGGDTEAFF. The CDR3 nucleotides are TGTGCCAGCAGCCCAGATCGGGGAGGCGACACTGAAGCTTTCTTT. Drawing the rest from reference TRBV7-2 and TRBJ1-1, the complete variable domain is GAGVSQSPSNKVTEKGKDVELRCDPISGHTALYWYRQSLGQGLEFLIYFQGNSAPDKSGLPSDRFSAERTGGSVSTLTIQRTQQEDSAVYLCASSPDRGGDTEAFFGQGTRLTVV.

The CDR3 loop reads CASSLRVPGNEQFF. The DNA for the CDR3 is TGTGCCAGCAGCCTCCGGGTCCCGGGGAATGAGCAGTTCTTC. The chain employs TRBV11-2 and TRBJ2-1; D is perhaps TRBD2 (5 bases). V was shortened by 5 bases and J by 7 bases, with 15 bases between the two germline ends. The CDR3 consists of 14 residues. Germline V CDR1 and CDR2: SGHAT, FQNNGV.

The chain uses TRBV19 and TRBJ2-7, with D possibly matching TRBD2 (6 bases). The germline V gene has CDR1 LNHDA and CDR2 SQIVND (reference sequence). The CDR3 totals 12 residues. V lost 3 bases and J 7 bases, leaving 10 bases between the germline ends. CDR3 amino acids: CASSMVGTEQYF. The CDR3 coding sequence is TGTGCCAGTAGTATGGTGGGGACTGAGCAGTACTTC.

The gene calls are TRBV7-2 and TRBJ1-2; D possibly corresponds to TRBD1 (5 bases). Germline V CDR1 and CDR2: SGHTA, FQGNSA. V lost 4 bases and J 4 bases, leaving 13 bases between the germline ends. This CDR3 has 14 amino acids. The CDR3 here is CASSYRGKVYGYTF. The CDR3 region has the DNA TGTGCCAGCAGCTACCGGGGGAAGGTCTATGGCTACACCTTC.

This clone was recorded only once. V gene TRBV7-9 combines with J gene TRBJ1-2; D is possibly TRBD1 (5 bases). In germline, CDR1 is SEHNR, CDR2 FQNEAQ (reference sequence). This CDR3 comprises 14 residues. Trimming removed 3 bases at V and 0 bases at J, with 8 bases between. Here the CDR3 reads CASSLDITNYGYTF. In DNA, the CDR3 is TGTGCCAGCAGCTTGGACATTACTAACTATGGCTACACCTTC. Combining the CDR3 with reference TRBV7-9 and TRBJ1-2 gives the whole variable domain DTGVSQNPRHKITKRGQNVTFRCDPISEHNRLYWYRQTLGQGPEFLTYFQNEAQLEKSRLLSDRFSAERPKGSFSTLEIQRTEQGDSAMYLCASSLDITNYGYTFGSGTRLTVV.

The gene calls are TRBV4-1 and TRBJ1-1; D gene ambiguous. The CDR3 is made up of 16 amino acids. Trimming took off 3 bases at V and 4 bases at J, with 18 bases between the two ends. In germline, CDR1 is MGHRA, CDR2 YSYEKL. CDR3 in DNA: TGCGCCAGCAGCCAGATTTATGGTGTTTCGGGCACTGAAGCTTTCTTT. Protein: CASSQIYGVSGTEAFF.

CDR3 sequence reads: CASGPSQGLGPQHF. The CDR3 nucleotides are TGTGCCAGCGGTCCGTCACAGGGACTAGGGCCCCAGCATTTT. The V and J genes are TRBV7-2 and TRBJ1-5; tentatively, D is TRBD1 (6 bases). V lost 8 bases and J 9 bases, leaving 20 bases between the germline ends. The V gene's germline CDR1 is SGHTA and CDR2 FQGNSA. This CDR3 has 14 amino acids.

CDR3 in amino acids: CASSLLSSGNTIYF. CDR3 DNA sequence: TGTGCCAGCAGTTTGCTGAGCTCTGGAAACACCATATATTTT. V gene TRBV27 combines with J gene TRBJ1-3; D is ambiguous. V gave up 3 bases and J gave up 0 bases, with 6 bases separating them. The CDR3 is 14 amino acids. The germline V gene has CDR1 MNHEY and CDR2 SMNVEV (reference sequence).

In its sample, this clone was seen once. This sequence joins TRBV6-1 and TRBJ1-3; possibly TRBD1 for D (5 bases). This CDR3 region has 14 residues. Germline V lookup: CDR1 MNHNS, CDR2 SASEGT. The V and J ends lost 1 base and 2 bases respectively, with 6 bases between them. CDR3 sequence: CASSEGGAGNTIYF. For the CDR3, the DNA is TGTGCCAGCAGTGAAGGGGGGGCTGGAAACACCATATATTTT.

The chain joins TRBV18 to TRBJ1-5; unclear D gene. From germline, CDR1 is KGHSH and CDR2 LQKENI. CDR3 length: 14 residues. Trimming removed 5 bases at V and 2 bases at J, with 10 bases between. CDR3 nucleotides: TGTGCCAGCTCATCATCACACCGCAATCAGCCCCAGCATTTT. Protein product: CASSSSHRNQPQHF.

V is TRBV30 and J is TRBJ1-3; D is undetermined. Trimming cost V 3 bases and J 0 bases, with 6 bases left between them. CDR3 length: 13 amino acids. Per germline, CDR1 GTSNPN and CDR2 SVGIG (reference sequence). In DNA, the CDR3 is TGTGCCTGGAGCCGAGACTCTGGAAACACCATATATTTT. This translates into CAWSRDSGNTIYF.

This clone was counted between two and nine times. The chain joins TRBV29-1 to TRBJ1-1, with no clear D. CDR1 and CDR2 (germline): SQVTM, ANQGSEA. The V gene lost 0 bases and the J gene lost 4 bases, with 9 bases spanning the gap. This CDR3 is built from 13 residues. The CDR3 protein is CSVEDRPGTEAFF. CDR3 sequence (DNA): TGCAGCGTTGAAGATCGTCCAGGCACTGAAGCTTTCTTT.